This TCR beta chain was sequenced for a study of CD8+CD57+ T cells in acquired aplastic anemia. Ten or more counts support this clonotype. The antigen is not known. The length of the CDR3 is 13 residues. Germline V lookup: CDR1 DFQATT, CDR2 SNEGSKA (reference sequence). V lost 6 bases and J lost 5, with 13 bases in between. Template material for TCR beta VDJ and CDR3 profiling consisted of genomic DNA. TCRdb processed the reads anew with MiXCR; each CDR3 protein has one entry. The repertoire includes some 150,000 distinct CDR3 sequences, around 41% of them detected once, and 8.4% sits in the top ten. Whole-study results and caveats: Statistical testing detected no significant gap in CD8+ Simpson's diversity between patients and controls.

The chain uses TRBV20-1 and TRBJ1-4; possibly TRBD1 for D (6 bases). The sequenced material came from sorted CD4+, CD8+, or CD8+CD57+ T cells (not recorded which) from PBMCs. This receptor was taken from a human donor in good health, serving as a control. The CDR3 sequence: CSAQTGWNEKLFF. The CDR3 DNA sequence: TGCAGTGCCCAGACAGGATGGAATGAAAAACTGTTTTTT.